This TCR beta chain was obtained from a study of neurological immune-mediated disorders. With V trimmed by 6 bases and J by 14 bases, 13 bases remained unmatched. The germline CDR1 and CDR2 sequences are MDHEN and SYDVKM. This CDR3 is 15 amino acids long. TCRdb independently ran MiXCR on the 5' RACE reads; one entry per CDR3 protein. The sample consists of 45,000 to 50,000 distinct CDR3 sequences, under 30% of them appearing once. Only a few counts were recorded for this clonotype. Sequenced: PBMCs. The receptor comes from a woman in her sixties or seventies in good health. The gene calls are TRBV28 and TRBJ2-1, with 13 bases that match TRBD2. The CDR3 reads CASSRPGLAGAPEFF. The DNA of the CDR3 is TGTGCCAGCAGCCGCCCAGGACTAGCGGGAGCCCCGGAGTTCTTC.